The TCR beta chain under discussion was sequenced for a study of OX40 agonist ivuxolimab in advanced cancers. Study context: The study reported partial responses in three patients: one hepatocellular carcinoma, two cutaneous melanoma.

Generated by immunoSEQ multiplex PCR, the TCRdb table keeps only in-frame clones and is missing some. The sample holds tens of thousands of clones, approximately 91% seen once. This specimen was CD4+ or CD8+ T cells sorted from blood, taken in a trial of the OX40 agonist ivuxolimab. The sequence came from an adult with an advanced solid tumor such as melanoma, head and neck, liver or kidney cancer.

The CDR3: CASSLAGGRQFF. In DNA form, the CDR3 reads TGTGCCAGCAGCTTAGCCGGAGGGCGGCAGTTCTTC. The rearrangement uses TRBV7-6 and TRBJ2-1, with a possible D match to TRBD2 (6 bases). Germline V gives CDR1 SGHVS, CDR2 FNYEAQ. V was clipped by 0 bases and J by 12 bases, with 9 bases between them. The CDR3 has 12 residues.